This T cell receptor beta chain appears in the sequencing data of a study of T-cell reconstitution after alpha-beta-depleted transplantation in children. The CDR3 sequence is 19 residues long. Preparation of the TCRbeta library involved a method that used unique molecular identifiers. TCRdb independently ran MiXCR on the PCR reads; one entry per CDR3 protein. The sample carries fewer than 400,000 distinct CDR3 sequences, 20% recorded once. The V and J genes are TRBV21-1 and TRBJ2-1; the table assigns TRBD2, which was not confirmed against the DNA. TRBV21-1 is a documented pseudogene. Sequenced material: PBMCs from the stem cell graft donor, taken from the stem cell graft. The clonotype was recovered from a human donor who donated a stem cell graft to a child with acute myeloid leukemia. The CDR3 DNA follows: TGTGCCAGCAGCAAACGATCGATAGGGCTGGCGGGCTCCTACAATGAGCAGTTCTTC. It translates to CASSKRSIGLAGSYNEQFF.